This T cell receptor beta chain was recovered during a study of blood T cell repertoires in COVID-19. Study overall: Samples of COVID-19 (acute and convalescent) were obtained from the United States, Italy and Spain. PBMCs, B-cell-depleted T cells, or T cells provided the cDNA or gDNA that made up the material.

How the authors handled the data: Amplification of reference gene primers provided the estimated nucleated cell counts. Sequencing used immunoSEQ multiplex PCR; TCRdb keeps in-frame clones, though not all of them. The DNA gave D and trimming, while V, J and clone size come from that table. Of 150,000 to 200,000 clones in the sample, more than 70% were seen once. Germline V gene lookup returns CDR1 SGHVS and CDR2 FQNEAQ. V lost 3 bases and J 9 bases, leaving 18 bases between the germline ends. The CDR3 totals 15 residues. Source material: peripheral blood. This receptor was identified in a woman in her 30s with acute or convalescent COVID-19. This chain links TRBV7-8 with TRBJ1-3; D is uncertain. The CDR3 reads CASSFKGAPGRTIYF. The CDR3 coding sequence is TGTGCCAGCAGCTTTAAAGGCGCTCCGGGTCGCACCATATATTTT.